The entry that follows covers one TCR beta chain sequence. The antigen is undetermined. The CDR3 sequence is 12 residues long. CDR1 is MDHEN and CDR2 is SYDVKM in the germline V gene. The germline V and J ends were trimmed by 6 bases and 6 bases, with 8 bases remaining between them. This specimen comes from a study of radiation and T cells in renal cell carcinoma. Study at large: Nephrectomy followed 15 Gy stereotactic body radiation by 4 weeks. Overall study findings and caveats: No pretreatment tumor biopsies were available for baseline clonotypes.

This table comes from immunoSEQ multiplex PCR, and its TCRdb copy is limited to in-frame clones, with some not included. The repertoire holds about 150,000 clones, with about 87% as singletons. Stated time point: baseline pretreatment blood. Specified treatment: 15 Gy SBRT to primary tumor, nephrectomy 4 weeks later. Radiation-treated patients gave blood at baseline, week 2 and week 4. This clonotype was obtained from a woman aged 70-85 years with renal cell carcinoma. The rearrangement links TRBV28 to TRBJ2-2; D might be TRBD1 (6 bases). The sequencing used blood, collected from a patient whose treatment included radiotherapy and nephrectomy. The CDR3 nucleotides are TGTGCCAGCAGCAGGACAGCCGGGGAGCTGTTTTTT. This codes for CASSRTAGELFF.